This is a list of T cell receptor beta chains from one sample in a study of Ad26.COV2.S vaccination and SARS-CoV-2 variants. Profiled with immunoSEQ multiplex PCR; TCRdb holds only in-frame clones, not every one. The sample lists roughly 400,000 clones; around 89% were seen once. The specimen comprised peripheral blood, sampled in a trial of Ad26.COV2.S vaccine versus placebo. The origin of the receptors is a person between 18 and 65 years old who received the Ad26.COV2.S COVID-19 vaccine or a placebo. Both conserved end residues are part of each CDR3. Each record gives: J gene, V gene, D gene, CDR3 protein. The D gene is left open where the match is weak.

J gene: TRBJ1-1; V gene: TRBV7-9; D gene: -; CDR3 protein: CASSQSLQVRDTEAFF
J gene: TRBJ2-7; V gene: TRBV14; D gene: -; CDR3 protein: CASSQYYEQYF
J gene: TRBJ2-3; V gene: TRBV12-3/TRBV12-4; D gene: -; CDR3 protein: CASGGGTDTQYF
J gene: TRBJ1-6; V gene: TRBV30; D gene: -; CDR3 protein: CAWDDGGSNSPLHF
J gene: TRBJ2-3; V gene: TRBV4-3; D gene: TRBD1; CDR3 protein: CASSRLGQGARTDTQYF
J gene: TRBJ2-4; V gene: TRBV18; D gene: TRBD1; CDR3 protein: CASSPGTGAGSKYF
J gene: TRBJ2-2; V gene: TRBV10-3; D gene: TRBD2; CDR3 protein: CAISEEGLAGGQYTGELFF
J gene: TRBJ2-1; V gene: TRBV7-6; D gene: TRBD2; CDR3 protein: CASSLVQRESNEQFF
J gene: TRBJ1-3; V gene: TRBV5-8; D gene: -; CDR3 protein: CASSSRTAGNTIYF
J gene: TRBJ2-5; V gene: TRBV3-1/TRBV3-2; D gene: -; CDR3 protein: CASSQVRQETQYF
J gene: TRBJ2-5; V gene: TRBV5-1; D gene: TRBD2; CDR3 protein: CASSHEGLAEETQYF
J gene: TRBJ2-7; V gene: TRBV6-1; D gene: -; CDR3 protein: CASSGAVKSEQYF
J gene: TRBJ1-1; V gene: TRBV29-1; D gene: TRBD1; CDR3 protein: CSVETGGILEAFF
J gene: TRBJ2-3; V gene: TRBV29-1; D gene: -; CDR3 protein: CSVGPLVADSTDTQYF
J gene: TRBJ1-3; V gene: TRBV6-6; D gene: -; CDR3 protein: CASSYSTGSGNTIYF
J gene: TRBJ1-2; V gene: TRBV4-2; D gene: -; CDR3 protein: CASSHVPPGASGYTF
J gene: TRBJ2-6; V gene: TRBV7-2; D gene: -; CDR3 protein: CTSSSNSGANVLTF